This TCR beta chain was obtained from a study of blood T cell repertoires in COVID-19. Study overall: COVID-19 samples collected from the United States, Italy and Spain covered acute and convalescent phases.

Original analysis: Using reference gene primer amplification, nucleated cell counts were estimated. This table comes from immunoSEQ multiplex PCR, and its TCRdb copy is limited to in-frame clones, with some not included. For V, J and clone size, that table is used; D and trimming come from the DNA. The sample records some 40,000 clones, 81% being singletons. V dropped 1 base and J dropped 4; count of bases not matched to a gene: 2. Germline CDR1 and CDR2: LGHDT and YNNKEL (reference sequence). This CDR3 contains 15 residues. The chain combines TRBV3-1 (or the pseudogene TRBV3-2) with TRBJ2-3, with 10 positions matching TRBD2. The TCR comes from a human donor in a cohort sampled during active or convalescent COVID-19. The donor label of this sample is uncertain. The sample taken for sequencing was peripheral blood. The CDR3 DNA follows: TGTGCCAGCAGCCAAGGTCTAGCGGGAGCAGATACGCAGTATTTT. Residues: CASSQGLAGADTQYF.